Listed here is a single T cell receptor (beta chain). What it binds is not known. These data belong to a study of cytomegalovirus exposure and HLA in healthy donors. Overall study findings and caveats: Some TCR beta chains (roughly 150 of them) were listed as cytomegalovirus-associated. The study found most TCR sequences rare, yet found some public TCRs in many donors. Researchers reported that three CMV-associated chains were confirmed in vitro as CMV antigen-specific.

Germline V gene lookup returns CDR1 LGHNA and CDR2 YSLEER. The CDR3 is 16 amino acids. Trimming removed 0 bases from V and 4 bases from J; junction bases left unmatched: 0. Clones were read by immunoSEQ multiplex PCR, and TCRdb kept only the in-frame ones, dropping some. The table records 50,000 to 65,000 clones, over 90% of them present only once. Donors were drawn from the approximately 120-subject validation cohort, separate from the approximately 640-subject first cohort. Sequencing was performed on PBMCs. The gene calls are TRBV4-3 and TRBJ2-3, with 14 bases lining up with TRBD2. This receptor was identified in a woman in her late teens or twenties in good health and CMV-seropositive. DNA for the CDR3: TGCGCCAGCAGCCAAGAGACTAGCGGGGGGGCAGATACGCAGTATTTT. It codes for CASSQETSGGADTQYF.